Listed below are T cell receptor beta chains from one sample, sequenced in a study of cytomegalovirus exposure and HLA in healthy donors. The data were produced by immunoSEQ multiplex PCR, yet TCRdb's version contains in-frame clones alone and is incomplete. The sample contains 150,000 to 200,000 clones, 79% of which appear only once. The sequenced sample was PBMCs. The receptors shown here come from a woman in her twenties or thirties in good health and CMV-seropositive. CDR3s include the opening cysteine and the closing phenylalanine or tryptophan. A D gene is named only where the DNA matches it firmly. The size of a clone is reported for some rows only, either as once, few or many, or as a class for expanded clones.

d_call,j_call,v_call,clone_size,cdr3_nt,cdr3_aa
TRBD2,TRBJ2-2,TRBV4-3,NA,TGCGCCAGCAGCCAAAGGGTAGCGGGATTGAACACCGGGGAGCTGTTTTTT,CASSQRVAGLNTGELFF
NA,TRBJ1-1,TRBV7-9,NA,TGTGCCAGCAGCGACCAGGGAGGGAACACTGAAGCTTTCTTT,CASSDQGGNTEAFF
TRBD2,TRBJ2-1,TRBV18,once,TGTGCCAGCTCACCATTAGCGGGAGTGATTTCGAATGAGCAGTTCTTC,CASSPLAGVISNEQFF
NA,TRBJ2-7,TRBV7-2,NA,TGTGCCAGCAGCTCACGCCCCGGGGTAACATCCTACGAGCAGTACTTC,CASSSRPGVTSYEQYF
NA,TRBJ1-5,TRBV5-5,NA,TGTGCCAGCAGTTGGGGGGAGGGGCCCCAGCATTTT,CASSWGEGPQHF
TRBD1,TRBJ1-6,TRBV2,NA,TGTGCCAGCAGGGATGGGACAGGGGGCTCACCCCTCCACTTT,CASRDGTGGSPLHF
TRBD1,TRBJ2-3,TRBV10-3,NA,TGTGCCATCAGCCCTCCGGGACAGGGATCAGATACGCAGTATTTT,CAISPPGQGSDTQYF
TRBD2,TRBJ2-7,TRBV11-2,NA,TGTGCCAGCAGCTTAGAACGGGAGGCGTCCTACGAGCAGTACTTC,CASSLEREASYEQYF
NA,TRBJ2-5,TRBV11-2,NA,TGTGCCAGCAGCTTAGTCCAGGGCCAAGAGACCCAGTACTTC,CASSLVQGQETQYF
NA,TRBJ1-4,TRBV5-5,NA,TGTGCCAGCAGCTCCTTAGAGGGCCCAAGGTTTTTT,CASSSLEGPRFF
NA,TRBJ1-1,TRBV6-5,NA,TGTGCCAGCAGATACACCGTCACAGGGATCACTGAAGCTTTCTTT,CASRYTVTGITEAFF
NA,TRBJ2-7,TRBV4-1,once,TGCGCCAGCAGCCCTTATCAGGAACTGGCGGGGCGAAGCTCCTACGAGCAGTACTTC,CASSPYQELAGRSSYEQYF
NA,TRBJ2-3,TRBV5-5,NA,TGTGCCAGCAGCTTGGGAGTTCGTAGCTACACAGATACGCAGTATTTT,CASSLGVRSYTDTQYF
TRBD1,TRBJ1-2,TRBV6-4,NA,TGTGCCAGCAGTTCCGGGACAGGAGGCTTGGGAAGGGGCTACACCTTC,CASSSGTGGLGRGYTF